A selection of T cell receptor beta chains follows, all from one sample in a study of cytomegalovirus exposure and HLA in healthy donors. TCRdb keeps only in-frame clones here, not all; method: immunoSEQ multiplex PCR. The sample comprises fewer than 250,000 clones, more than 75% of which are singletons, and roughly 14% rests with the top ten. Sample: PBMCs. These receptors were taken from a woman aged 25 to 39 in good health and CMV-seropositive. Each CDR3 is given with its conserved first and last residue. Some rows mark clone size as missing; the rest say once, few, many or name a class of expanded clone.

cdr3_aa: CASSPDTGGDEKLFF; v_call: TRBV18; clone_size: NA; j_call: TRBJ1-4
cdr3_aa: CASSPPGQNYEQYF; v_call: TRBV28; clone_size: once; j_call: TRBJ2-7
cdr3_aa: CASGGQTLMNTEAFF; v_call: TRBV28; clone_size: few; j_call: TRBJ1-1
cdr3_aa: CAWSSGTEAFF; v_call: TRBV30; clone_size: few; j_call: TRBJ1-1
cdr3_aa: CASTPQGFRNEQFF; v_call: TRBV2; clone_size: few; j_call: TRBJ2-1
cdr3_aa: CASSFKWGQQYF; v_call: TRBV27; clone_size: NA; j_call: TRBJ2-7
cdr3_aa: CASGLPGEQYF; v_call: TRBV6-6; clone_size: NA; j_call: TRBJ2-7
cdr3_aa: CSARGYTEAFF; v_call: TRBV20-1; clone_size: NA; j_call: TRBJ1-1
cdr3_aa: CASSLRGGITDTQYF; v_call: TRBV27; clone_size: NA; j_call: TRBJ2-3
cdr3_aa: CASSLRQAYEQYF; v_call: TRBV27; clone_size: NA; j_call: TRBJ2-7
cdr3_aa: CASNPGTGEDTQYF; v_call: TRBV28; clone_size: few; j_call: TRBJ2-3
cdr3_aa: CSAAQGHEQYF; v_call: TRBV20-1; clone_size: NA; j_call: TRBJ2-7
cdr3_aa: CASSNRVGPNTGELFF; v_call: TRBV27; clone_size: NA; j_call: TRBJ2-2
cdr3_aa: CASRTTTGGSYNEQFF; v_call: TRBV4-1; clone_size: NA; j_call: TRBJ2-1